This T cell receptor (beta chain) was documented in a study of shared clonotypes between healthy human individuals. The method was immunoSEQ multiplex PCR; TCRdb's version includes in-frame clones alone and lacks a portion of them. This table holds about 2 million clones, over 85% found once. CD45RO negativity and positive selection for CCR7 defined naive CD8 cells, a population that excluded terminally differentiated effector memory CD45RA+ cells. Trimming removed 6 bases from V and 3 bases from J; junction bases left unmatched: 4. CDR3 length: 15 residues. Germline CDR1 reads LNHDA; CDR2 reads SQIVND (reference sequence).

The origin of this receptor is a young man in good health. The chain combines TRBV19 with TRBJ1-5, with TRBD1 matching 11 bases. The sample taken for sequencing was naive CD8+ T cells sorted from blood. CDR3 nucleotides: TGTGCCAGTAGCTGGGGACAGGGGGTCAATCAGCCCCAGCATTTT. It is translated as CASSWGQGVNQPQHF.